This is a list of T cell receptor beta chains from one sample in a study of neurological immune-mediated disorders. TCRdb recomputed calls from the 5' RACE reads with MiXCR, one row per CDR3 protein. The repertoire holds approximately 58,000 distinct CDR3 sequences, with about an eighth as singletons. Sequencing input: PBMCs. The receptors shown here come from a man between 60 and 75 years old in good health. Each CDR3 is given with its conserved first and last residue. The order of the fields is V gene, clone size, D gene, J gene, CDR3 protein, CDR3 DNA. The D gene is left open where the match is weak. Not every row has a clone size; where given, it reads once, few, many or a size class.

v_gene: TRBV7-8
abundance: many
d_gene: -
j_gene: TRBJ2-3
CDR3aa: CASSSETLGLYSTDTQYF
CDR3nt: TGTGCCAGCAGCTCCGAAACCCTAGGACTCTATAGCACAGATACGCAGTATTTT

v_gene: TRBV5-1
abundance: once
d_gene: TRBD1
j_gene: TRBJ2-3
CDR3aa: CASSPPTGIEDTKYF
CDR3nt: TGCGCCAGTAGCCCCCCGACAGGGATAGAAGATACGAAGTATTTT

v_gene: TRBV5-1
abundance: many
d_gene: TRBD1
j_gene: TRBJ1-4
CDR3aa: CASRATHSGLIQGADEKLFF
CDR3nt: TGCGCCAGCAGGGCCACCCACTCCGGACTAATTCAGGGGGCGGATGAAAAACTGTTTTTT

v_gene: TRBV5-5
abundance: many
d_gene: TRBD2
j_gene: TRBJ2-1
CDR3aa: CASSSFGLAVYNEQFF
CDR3nt: TGTGCCAGCAGCTCGTTTGGACTAGCGGTCTACAATGAGCAGTTCTTC

v_gene: TRBV12-3/TRBV12-4
abundance: many
d_gene: -
j_gene: TRBJ1-1
CDR3aa: CASSPRTARMNTEAFF
CDR3nt: TGTGCCAGCAGTCCTAGGACCGCTCGTATGAACACTGAAGCTTTCTTT

v_gene: TRBV5-1
abundance: many
d_gene: TRBD1
j_gene: TRBJ2-4
CDR3aa: CASSLPGTANIQYF
CDR3nt: TGCGCCAGCAGCTTACCCGGGACAGCAAACATTCAGTACTTC

v_gene: TRBV12-3/TRBV12-4
abundance: many
d_gene: TRBD2
j_gene: TRBJ2-2
CDR3aa: CASSLGGVRAGELFF
CDR3nt: TGTGCCAGCAGTTTGGGGGGGGTTCGAGCGGGGGAGCTGTTTTTT

v_gene: TRBV7-3
abundance: many
d_gene: -
j_gene: TRBJ1-1
CDR3aa: CASSLTGSNTEAFF
CDR3nt: TGTGCCAGCAGCTTAACAGGCTCGAACACTGAAGCTTTCTTT

v_gene: TRBV20-1
abundance: -
d_gene: TRBD1
j_gene: TRBJ2-5
CDR3aa: CSAEEGQGRWETQYF
CDR3nt: TGCAGTGCTGAGGAGGGACAGGGACGTTGGGAGACCCAGTACTTC

v_gene: TRBV12-3/TRBV12-4
abundance: many
d_gene: -
j_gene: TRBJ2-1
CDR3aa: CASSLPGSSYNEQFF
CDR3nt: TGTGCCAGCAGTTTACCGGGTAGCTCCTACAATGAGCAGTTCTTC

v_gene: TRBV29-1
abundance: -
d_gene: TRBD1
j_gene: TRBJ1-1
CDR3aa: CSVGQTNTEAFF
CDR3nt: TGCAGCGTGGGACAGACGAACACTGAAGCTTTCTTT

v_gene: TRBV18
abundance: many
d_gene: -
j_gene: TRBJ2-7
CDR3aa: CASSPVSHEYEQYF
CDR3nt: TGTGCCAGCTCACCAGTATCACACGAATACGAGCAGTACTTC

v_gene: TRBV28
abundance: many
d_gene: TRBD1
j_gene: TRBJ1-5
CDR3aa: CASRLDRERNQPQHF
CDR3nt: TGTGCCAGCAGGCTCGACAGGGAACGGAATCAGCCCCAGCATTTT

v_gene: TRBV20-1
abundance: many
d_gene: -
j_gene: TRBJ1-5
CDR3aa: CSARDSGYGGPQPQHF
CDR3nt: TGCAGTGCTAGAGACAGCGGCTATGGGGGACCGCAGCCCCAGCATTTT

v_gene: TRBV20-1
abundance: many
d_gene: TRBD2
j_gene: TRBJ2-1
CDR3aa: CSARGLAPSDEQFF
CDR3nt: TGCAGTGCTAGGGGACTAGCGCCCTCGGATGAGCAGTTCTTC

v_gene: TRBV12-3/TRBV12-4
abundance: many
d_gene: TRBD1
j_gene: TRBJ1-4
CDR3aa: CASSAQGAWEKLFF
CDR3nt: TGTGCCAGCAGTGCCCAGGGGGCTTGGGAAAAACTGTTTTTT

v_gene: TRBV10-3
abundance: -
d_gene: TRBD1
j_gene: TRBJ1-5
CDR3aa: CAISPTGSQPQHF
CDR3nt: TGTGCCATCAGTCCGACAGGGTCCCAGCCCCAGCATTTT

v_gene: TRBV3-1
abundance: many
d_gene: -
j_gene: TRBJ2-4
CDR3aa: CASSQVENIQYF
CDR3nt: TGTGCCAGCAGCCAAGTCGAAAACATTCAGTACTTC

v_gene: TRBV20-1
abundance: many
d_gene: TRBD1
j_gene: TRBJ1-5
CDR3aa: CSARGDRASYRSNQPQHF
CDR3nt: TGCAGTGCTCGGGGGGACAGGGCGAGCTATAGGAGCAATCAGCCCCAGCATTTT

v_gene: TRBV20-1
abundance: many
d_gene: TRBD2
j_gene: TRBJ2-5
CDR3aa: CSARVRAGGFQETQYF
CDR3nt: TGCAGTGCTAGAGTAAGAGCGGGGGGGTTCCAAGAGACCCAGTACTTC

v_gene: TRBV5-1
abundance: many
d_gene: TRBD1
j_gene: TRBJ2-5
CDR3aa: CASSLVPSQGAGETQYF
CDR3nt: TGCGCCAGCAGCTTGGTCCCCTCACAGGGGGCTGGGGAGACCCAGTACTTC

v_gene: TRBV7-9
abundance: many
d_gene: TRBD1
j_gene: TRBJ1-1
CDR3aa: CASSYQTGVRTEAFF
CDR3nt: TGTGCCAGCAGCTACCAGACAGGGGTGCGGACTGAAGCTTTCTTT

v_gene: TRBV5-5
abundance: many
d_gene: -
j_gene: TRBJ1-1
CDR3aa: CASRVLQVTEAFF
CDR3nt: TGTGCCAGCAGGGTCCTACAGGTCACTGAAGCTTTCTTT

v_gene: TRBV7-2
abundance: many
d_gene: -
j_gene: TRBJ2-1
CDR3aa: CASSPLGVLNNNEQFF
CDR3nt: TGTGCCAGCAGCCCCCTGGGGGTTCTGAACAATAATGAGCAGTTCTTC

v_gene: TRBV5-5
abundance: many
d_gene: -
j_gene: TRBJ2-1
CDR3aa: CASSATAELTYNEQFF
CDR3nt: TGTGCCAGCAGCGCTACAGCGGAGCTCACCTACAATGAGCAGTTCTTC

v_gene: TRBV27
abundance: many
d_gene: TRBD1
j_gene: TRBJ2-5
CDR3aa: CASSSGTGAPTQYF
CDR3nt: TGTGCCAGCAGTAGTGGGACAGGGGCACCGACCCAGTACTTC

v_gene: TRBV7-2
abundance: many
d_gene: TRBD1
j_gene: TRBJ1-2
CDR3aa: CASSSQSRDRDGYTF
CDR3nt: TGTGCCAGCAGCTCCCAATCCCGGGACAGGGATGGCTACACCTTC

v_gene: TRBV27
abundance: many
d_gene: -
j_gene: TRBJ1-2
CDR3aa: CASSLIPGKYGYTF
CDR3nt: TGTGCCAGCAGTTTAATCCCGGGGAAGTATGGCTACACCTTC

v_gene: TRBV11-2
abundance: many
d_gene: -
j_gene: TRBJ2-5
CDR3aa: CASSLDREKTQYF
CDR3nt: TGTGCCAGCAGCTTAGACAGGGAAAAGACCCAGTACTTC

v_gene: TRBV12-3/TRBV12-4
abundance: many
d_gene: -
j_gene: TRBJ1-2
CDR3aa: CASSLDGLYGYTF
CDR3nt: TGTGCCAGCAGTTTGGACGGACTCTATGGCTACACCTTC

v_gene: TRBV5-1
abundance: many
d_gene: -
j_gene: TRBJ1-2
CDR3aa: CASSLLADYGYTF
CDR3nt: TGCGCCAGCAGCTTGCTGGCGGATTATGGCTACACCTTC

v_gene: TRBV28
abundance: many
d_gene: TRBD2
j_gene: TRBJ2-1
CDR3aa: CASSLLAGGAYEQFF
CDR3nt: TGTGCCAGCAGTTTACTAGCGGGGGGGGCGTATGAGCAGTTCTTC

v_gene: TRBV28
abundance: -
d_gene: -
j_gene: TRBJ2-3
CDR3aa: CASSVPLTAGSTDTQYF
CDR3nt: TGTGCCAGCTCAGTTCCCCTTACAGCAGGGAGCACAGATACGCAGTATTTT

v_gene: TRBV20-1
abundance: medium-sized
d_gene: TRBD1
j_gene: TRBJ1-1
CDR3aa: CSARQGDTEAFF
CDR3nt: TGCAGTGCTAGACAGGGGGACACTGAAGCTTTCTTT

v_gene: TRBV6-5
abundance: many
d_gene: TRBD2
j_gene: TRBJ2-5
CDR3aa: CASSKTSGGPRTQYF
CDR3nt: TGTGCCAGCAGTAAGACTAGCGGGGGGCCTAGGACCCAGTACTTC

v_gene: TRBV20-1
abundance: many
d_gene: -
j_gene: TRBJ2-7
CDR3aa: CSASTSTSYEQYF
CDR3nt: TGCAGTGCTAGCACTAGTACTTCCTACGAGCAGTACTTC

v_gene: TRBV6-5
abundance: many
d_gene: -
j_gene: TRBJ2-1
CDR3aa: CASSYEGDNEQFF
CDR3nt: TGTGCCAGCAGTTACGAGGGGGACAATGAGCAGTTCTTC

v_gene: TRBV19
abundance: -
d_gene: -
j_gene: TRBJ1-4
CDR3aa: CAGGEGVGKLFF
CDR3nt: TGTGCCGGAGGGGAGGGTGTGGGGAAACTGTTTTTT

v_gene: TRBV20-1
abundance: many
d_gene: -
j_gene: TRBJ1-4
CDR3aa: CSAREGFNEKLFF
CDR3nt: TGCAGTGCTAGAGAAGGGTTTAATGAAAAACTGTTTTTT

v_gene: TRBV20-1
abundance: many
d_gene: TRBD1
j_gene: TRBJ2-7
CDR3aa: CSAHMGQGVSYEQYF
CDR3nt: TGCAGTGCTCATATGGGACAGGGGGTATCCTACGAGCAGTACTTC

v_gene: TRBV20-1
abundance: many
d_gene: -
j_gene: TRBJ2-1
CDR3aa: CSFRAPTGNEQFF
CDR3nt: TGCAGTTTTCGGGCCCCCACGGGCAATGAGCAGTTCTTC

v_gene: TRBV5-1
abundance: many
d_gene: -
j_gene: TRBJ2-5
CDR3aa: CASSLFGGGDQYF
CDR3nt: TGCGCCAGCAGCTTGTTTGGGGGGGGCGACCAGTACTTC

v_gene: TRBV20-1
abundance: many
d_gene: -
j_gene: TRBJ2-2
CDR3aa: CSAGPVFF
CDR3nt: TGCAGTGCTGGCCCGGTGTTTTTT

v_gene: TRBV5-1
abundance: many
d_gene: TRBD2
j_gene: TRBJ2-1
CDR3aa: CASSSTGTGTSGGLYNEQFF
CDR3nt: TGCGCCAGCAGCTCGACTGGAACCGGGACTAGCGGGGGACTATACAATGAGCAGTTCTTC

v_gene: TRBV19
abundance: -
d_gene: -
j_gene: TRBJ1-4
CDR3aa: CASTDAGSGNEKLFF
CDR3nt: TGTGCCAGTACGGATGCGGGTTCCGGCAATGAAAAACTGTTTTTT

v_gene: TRBV20-1
abundance: many
d_gene: TRBD1
j_gene: TRBJ2-7
CDR3aa: CSAEGQSDYEQYF
CDR3nt: TGCAGTGCTGAGGGACAGTCCGACTACGAGCAGTACTTC

v_gene: TRBV20-1
abundance: many
d_gene: -
j_gene: TRBJ2-3
CDR3aa: CSALGLDTQYF
CDR3nt: TGCAGTGCTCTGGGACTGGATACGCAGTATTTT

v_gene: TRBV7-2
abundance: many
d_gene: TRBD2
j_gene: TRBJ2-7
CDR3aa: CASRPNALAGGDEQYF
CDR3nt: TGTGCCAGCAGACCTAATGCTCTAGCGGGGGGAGACGAGCAGTACTTC

v_gene: TRBV7-2
abundance: many
d_gene: -
j_gene: TRBJ2-1
CDR3aa: CASSSVRNEQFF
CDR3nt: TGTGCCAGCAGTTCAGTTAGGAATGAGCAGTTCTTC

v_gene: TRBV28
abundance: many
d_gene: -
j_gene: TRBJ2-5
CDR3aa: CASSLFVAGADQETQYF
CDR3nt: TGTGCCAGCAGTTTATTTGTCGCGGGGGCGGACCAAGAGACCCAGTACTTC

v_gene: TRBV6-1
abundance: many
d_gene: -
j_gene: TRBJ1-2
CDR3aa: CASLDRLYYGYTF
CDR3nt: TGTGCCAGCTTGGACAGACTCTACTATGGCTACACCTTC

v_gene: TRBV12-3/TRBV12-4
abundance: many
d_gene: -
j_gene: TRBJ2-7
CDR3aa: CASSLELIPTGQYF
CDR3nt: TGTGCCAGCAGCCTAGAACTTATCCCTACGGGGCAGTACTTC

v_gene: TRBV28
abundance: -
d_gene: TRBD1
j_gene: TRBJ1-2
CDR3aa: CASSFRRQGFYGYTF
CDR3nt: TGTGCCAGCAGTTTTAGGAGACAGGGCTTCTATGGCTACACCTTC

v_gene: TRBV11-3
abundance: many
d_gene: -
j_gene: TRBJ2-7
CDR3aa: CASSLPGTREQYF
CDR3nt: TGTGCCAGCAGCTTGCCAGGGACGCGGGAGCAGTACTTC

v_gene: TRBV20-1
abundance: -
d_gene: -
j_gene: TRBJ1-5
CDR3aa: CSARSTGPFPHF
CDR3nt: TGCAGTGCTAGGTCGACCGGGCCGTTTCCGCATTTT